These 13 T cell receptor beta chains were sequenced from one sample in a study of cytomegalovirus exposure and HLA in healthy donors. This PCR relied on a set of 60 Vbeta primers and 13 Jbeta primers. Profiled with immunoSEQ multiplex PCR; TCRdb holds only in-frame clones, not every one. The sample lists roughly 150,000 clones, more than 75% occurring once. Sequenced material: PBMCs. These receptors came from a man between 25 and 39 years old in good health and CMV-seropositive.

In nucleotides, the CDR3 is TGTGCCAGCAGTTACTCGCAGGGGGCAACTAATGAAAAACTGTTTTTT. As protein: CASSYSQGATNEKLFF. The rearrangement uses TRBV6-5 and TRBJ1-4, with TRBD1 identical over 7 bases. Unmatched junction bases numbered 1, after V lost 0 bases and J lost 0 bases. CDR1 and CDR2 (germline): MNHEY, SVGAGI. The CDR3 loop spans 16 amino acids.

The chain employs TRBV7-9 and TRBJ2-2; D remains ambiguous. The germline V gene has CDR1 SEHNR and CDR2 FQNEAQ (reference sequence). CDR3 length: 13 residues. Trimming removed 7 bases from V and 6 bases from J, with 12 bases in between. This chain's CDR3 is CASNTAPPGELFF. CDR3 nucleotides: TGTGCCAGCAACACAGCCCCCCCCGGGGAGCTGTTTTTT.

The rearrangement links TRBV5-8 to TRBJ1-2, with D possibly TRBD1 on 6 matching bases. This CDR3 is built from 13 residues. The ends were cut back, 5 bases at V and 5 bases at J, with 13 bases in the middle. Germline lookup yields CDR1 SGHTS and CDR2 YDEGEE. The CDR3: CASSWTEPYGYTF. CDR3 DNA: TGTGCCAGCAGTTGGACAGAGCCTTATGGCTACACCTTC.

This rearrangement joins TRBV4-3 to TRBJ1-2; possible D gene TRBD1, 5 bases. Trimming removed 3 bases from V and 5 bases from J, with 13 bases in between. Looked up from germline, CDR1 is LGHNA and CDR2 is YSLEER. The CDR3 spans 14 residues. CDR3 sequence reads: CASSHQRGGYGYTF. The CDR3 DNA sequence: TGCGCCAGCAGCCATCAACGGGGGGGGTATGGCTACACCTTC.

The V call is TRBV7-6, the J call TRBJ2-1, with 8 bases fitting TRBD2. The CDR3 is 15 residues long. The V segment lost 3 bases and the J segment 7 bases; nucleotides outside the gene matches: 8. Germline assignment: CDR1 SGHVS and CDR2 FNYEAQ. As DNA, the CDR3 is TGTGCCAGCAGCTTGTGGGCGGGAGGTAGGAATGAGCAGTTCTTC. It yields the protein CASSLWAGGRNEQFF.

The chain is built from TRBV27 and TRBJ2-7, with 9 bases matching TRBD1. The ends lost 4 bases at V and 7 bases at J; junction bases unmatched: 14. Germline V gives CDR1 MNHEY, CDR2 SMNVEV (reference sequence). The CDR3 totals 16 residues. In DNA, the CDR3 is TGTGCCAGCAGTTCAGCCACGACAGGGGGGATCTATGAGCAGTACTTC. Translated, it gives CASSSATTGGIYEQYF.

The chain has TRBV7-3 and TRBJ2-7, with a possible D match to TRBD1 (5 bases). This CDR3 contains 15 residues. In germline, CDR1 is SGHTA, CDR2 FQGTGA. V lost 2 bases, J lost 2 bases, and 13 bases lay in between. DNA of the CDR3: TGTGCCAGCAGCTTAGGGATTGGGGCCCCCTACGAGCAGTACTTC. It codes for CASSLGIGAPYEQYF.

The rearrangement joins TRBV5-4 to TRBJ2-7, with 9 bases aligning to TRBD2. Germline CDR1 SGHNT, CDR2 YYREEE (reference sequence). The ends lost 0 bases at V and 4 bases at J; junction bases unmatched: 5. CDR3 size: 15 residues. As DNA, the CDR3 is TGTGCCAGCAGCTTGGGTTCGCGGGAGGGTTACGAGCAGTACTTC. Protein sequence: CASSLGSREGYEQYF.

This chain connects TRBV9 to TRBJ2-3; 12 bases agree with TRBD2. The V and J ends lost 7 bases and 5 bases, in that order; junction bases with no gene match: 5. The CDR3 has 14 residues. Germline V lookup: CDR1 SGDLS, CDR2 YYNGEE. CDR3 residues: CASAGLAGRDTQYF. The CDR3 DNA reads as TGTGCCAGCGCTGGACTAGCGGGAAGAGATACGCAGTATTTT.

The chain carries TRBV14 and TRBJ2-3; D unclear. The CDR3 has 15 amino acids. Germline V gene sequence: CDR1 SGHDN, CDR2 FVKESK. V was cut by 4 bases and J by 2 bases, with 13 bases left in between. CDR3 coding DNA: TGTGCCAGCAGCCCGCGGAAATTCTTCACAGATACGCAGTATTTT. As protein: CASSPRKFFTDTQYF.

This sequence joins TRBV9 and TRBJ1-4; 9 bases fit TRBD1. Looked up from germline, CDR1 is SGDLS and CDR2 is YYNGEE. The CDR3 extends over 16 amino acids. Trimming cost V 5 bases and J 0 bases; bases outside gene matches: 5. The CDR3 loop is CASSVGDRATNEKLFF. Here the CDR3 DNA reads TGTGCCAGCAGTGTTGGGGACAGGGCAACTAATGAAAAACTGTTTTTT.

The chain is built from TRBV5-1 and TRBJ1-3; D call uncertain. V was trimmed by 0 bases and J by 4 bases, leaving 8 bases between them. Germline V gene lookup returns CDR1 SGHRS and CDR2 YFSETQ. CDR3 length: 14 residues. CDR3: CASSLGAQGNTIYF. The DNA for the CDR3 is TGCGCCAGCAGCTTGGGGGCGCAGGGAAACACCATATATTTT.

This clone was observed a few times. The chain couples TRBV5-6 to TRBJ1-1, with TRBD1 matching 8 bases. CDR3 length equals 15 residues. The V gene end was trimmed by 1 base and the J gene end by 4 bases; junction bases not matched to a gene: 6. Per germline, CDR1 SGHDT and CDR2 YYEEEE. The CDR3 sequence: CASSLRTGGLTEAFF. CDR3 nucleotide sequence: TGTGCCAGCAGCTTGAGAACAGGGGGTCTCACTGAAGCTTTCTTT.